The sequence of this T cell receptor beta chain was determined in a study of T cell repertoires in cytomegalovirus infection. General study findings and limits: Individuals carrying CMV plus the relevant HLA were identified by cumulative frequency of public TCR beta families.

The germline V gene encodes CDR1 MGHDK and CDR2 SYGVNS. V shed 5 bases and J shed 2 bases, with 10 bases lying between them. This CDR3 is built from 13 residues. Turning to this clonotype: The antigen remains undetermined.

TCRdb called the reads again in MiXCR, with one record for every CDR3 protein. Among around 310,000 distinct CDR3 sequences listed, 25% to 30% were seen once. The receptor's source is a human donor in good health (CMV status not recorded). Some clones in this sample may be carry-over from other donors' samples. The chain joins TRBV25-1 to TRBJ2-7, with a weak D call TRBD1 (6 bases). This sample comprised cultured PBMCs, obtained from culture after CMV antigen stimulation. The CDR3 reads CASSNQGTYEQYF. The DNA of the CDR3 is TGTGCCAGCAGTAATCAGGGGACCTACGAGCAGTACTTC.